This T cell receptor beta chain was recovered during a study of blood T cell repertoires in COVID-19. On the study more broadly: Acute and convalescent COVID-19 samples came from the United States, Italy and Spain. T cells, B-cell-depleted T cells, or PBMCs supplied cDNA or gDNA.

Per germline, CDR1 MGHRA and CDR2 YSYEKL. V lost 0 bases and J lost 6, with 15 bases in between. The CDR3 runs to 16 residues. Authors' processing steps: Using reference gene primer amplification, nucleated cell counts were estimated. Sequenced by immunoSEQ multiplex PCR; TCRdb stores in-frame clones only, minus some. V and J calls and clone size come straight from that table; D and trimming were deduced from the DNA. The sample contains more than 70,000 clones, around 86% of which appear only once. The chain uses TRBV4-1 and TRBJ1-5; D is possibly TRBD1 (5 bases). Specimen: peripheral blood. The origin of this receptor is a human donor in a cohort sampled during active COVID-19. CDR3 residues: CASSQDAGQWGQPQHF. CDR3 nucleotides: TGCGCCAGCAGCCAAGATGCAGGGCAATGGGGTCAGCCCCAGCATTTT.